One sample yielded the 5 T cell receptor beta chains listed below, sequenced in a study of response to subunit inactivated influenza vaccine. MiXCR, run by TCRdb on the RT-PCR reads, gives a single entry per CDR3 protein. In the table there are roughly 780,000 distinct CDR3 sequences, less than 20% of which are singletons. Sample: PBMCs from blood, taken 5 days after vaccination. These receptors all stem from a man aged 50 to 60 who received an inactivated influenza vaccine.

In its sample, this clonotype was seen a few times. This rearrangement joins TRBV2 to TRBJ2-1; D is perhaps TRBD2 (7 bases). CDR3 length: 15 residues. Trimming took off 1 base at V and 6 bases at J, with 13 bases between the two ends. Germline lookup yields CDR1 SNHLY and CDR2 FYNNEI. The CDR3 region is CASSEEGGPSNEQFF. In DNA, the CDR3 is TGTGCCAGCAGTGAAGAGGGGGGGCCCTCCAATGAGCAGTTCTTC.

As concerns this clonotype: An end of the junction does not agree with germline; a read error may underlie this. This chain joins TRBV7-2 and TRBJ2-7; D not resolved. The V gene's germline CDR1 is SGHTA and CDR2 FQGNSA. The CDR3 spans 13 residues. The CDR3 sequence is CASSLVRSYVQYF. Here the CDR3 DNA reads TGTGCCAGCAGCTTAGTACGGTCCTACGTGCAGTACTTC.

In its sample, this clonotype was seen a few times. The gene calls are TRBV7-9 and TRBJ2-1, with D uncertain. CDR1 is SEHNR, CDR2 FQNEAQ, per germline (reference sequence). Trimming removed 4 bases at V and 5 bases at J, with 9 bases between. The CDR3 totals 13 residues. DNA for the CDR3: TGTGCCAGCAGCTCCCGCTGGGACAATGAGCAGTTCTTC. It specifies CASSSRWDNEQFF. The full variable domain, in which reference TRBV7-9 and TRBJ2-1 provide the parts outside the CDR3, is DTGVSQNPRHKITKRGQNVTFRCDPISEHNRLYWYRQTLGQGPEFLTYFQNEAQLEKSRLLSDRFSAERPKGSFSTLEIQRTEQGDSAMYLCASSSRWDNEQFFGPGTRLTVL.

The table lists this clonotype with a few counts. This CDR3 reads CASSWGDSSTGELFF. The CDR3 DNA follows: TGTGCCAGCAGCTGGGGGGACAGCAGCACCGGGGAGCTGTTTTTT. The V and J genes are TRBV7-9 and TRBJ2-2, with a tentative D call TRBD1 (7 bases). Germline V gives CDR1 SEHNR, CDR2 FQNEAQ (reference sequence). The CDR3 is 15 residues long. Trimming pared 4 bases from V and 4 bases from J, leaving 13 bases between.

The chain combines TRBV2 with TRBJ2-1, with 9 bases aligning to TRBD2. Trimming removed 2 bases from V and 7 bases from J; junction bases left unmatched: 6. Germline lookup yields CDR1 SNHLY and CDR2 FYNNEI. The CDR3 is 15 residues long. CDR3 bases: TGTGCCAGCAGTGAAAGGGCGGGGGGGTCGAATGAGCAGTTCTTC. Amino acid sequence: CASSERAGGSNEQFF.